Listed here are 9 T cell receptor beta chains from one sample, sequenced in a study of blood T cell repertoires in COVID-19. This table comes from immunoSEQ multiplex PCR, and its TCRdb copy is limited to in-frame clones, with some not included. The sample includes hundreds of thousands of clones, over 75% of them seen just once. The sequenced material came from PBMCs or T cells enriched from blood (not recorded which). The receptors shown here come from a man aged 18 to 29 who had recovered from COVID-19.

V gene TRBV6-1 combines with J gene TRBJ1-5; D remains ambiguous. The germline V and J ends were trimmed by 1 base and 0 bases, with 13 bases remaining between them. This CDR3 comprises 17 residues. Germline CDR1 and CDR2: MNHNS and SASEGT. CDR3 amino acids: CASSEVSGGYSNQPQHF. CDR3 DNA: TGTGCCAGCAGTGAAGTTTCGGGTGGATATAGCAATCAGCCCCAGCATTTT.

The rearrangement joins TRBV9 to TRBJ2-5, with D possibly matching TRBD1 (6 bases). This CDR3 contains 15 residues. Trimming shortened V by 4 bases and J by 4 bases, and 17 bases separated the two germline ends. From germline, CDR1 is SGDLS and CDR2 YYNGEE. The CDR3 reads CASSITGSKVETQYF. CDR3 coding DNA: TGTGCCAGCAGCATCACAGGGAGTAAGGTAGAGACCCAGTACTTC. Together with reference TRBV9 and TRBJ2-5, the CDR3 gives the full variable domain: DSGVTQTPKHLITATGQRVTLRCSPRSGDLSVYWYQQSLDQGLQFLIQYYNGEERAKGNILERFSAQQFPDLHSELNLSSLELGDSALYFCASSITGSKVETQYFGPGTRLLVL.

V gene TRBV12-3 or TRBV12-4 combines with J gene TRBJ1-3; 9 bases match TRBD1. This CDR3 is 13 amino acids long. The V gene end was trimmed by 6 bases and the J gene end by 4 bases; junction bases not matched to a gene: 1. The CDR3 bases are TGTGCCAGCAGGACAGGGGGAGGAAACACCATATATTTT. The encoded protein is CASRTGGGNTIYF.

The chain recombines TRBV9 with TRBJ2-1, with 12 nucleotides matching TRBD2. Unmatched junction bases numbered 7, after V lost 0 bases and J lost 9 bases. The CDR3 loop spans 16 amino acids. Germline CDR1 and CDR2: SGDLS and YYNGEE. The CDR3 bases are TGTGCCAGCAGCGTAGAACTAGCGGGGGGCGGAGGTGAGCAGTTCTTC. Its translation: CASSVELAGGGGEQFF.

The CDR3 here is CASSLQGSGNTIYF. The CDR3 nucleotides are TGTGCCAGCAGCTTACAGGGCTCTGGAAACACCATATATTTT. This sequence joins TRBV7-3 and TRBJ1-3, with TRBD1 as a possible D gene (5 bases). The length of the CDR3 is 14 residues. Germline values: CDR1 SGHTA, CDR2 FQGTGA. Deletions cut 2 bases from V and 0 bases from J, with 5 bases between. Full variable domain (remainder filled in from reference TRBV7-3 and TRBJ1-3): GAGVSQTPSNKVTEKGKYVELRCDPISGHTALYWYRQSLGQGPEFLIYFQGTGAADDSGLPNDRFFAVRPEGSVSTLKIQRTERGDSAVYLCASSLQGSGNTIYFGEGSWLTVV.

The chain is built from TRBV7-3 and TRBJ2-3; 11 bases align to TRBD2. This CDR3 is built from 17 residues. With 2 bases clipped from V and 2 bases from J, the junction kept 6 bases outside the gene matches. Germline assignment: CDR1 SGHTA and CDR2 FQGTGA. The CDR3 DNA reads as TGTGCCAGCAGCTTAGGTGGGACTAGCGGATACACAGATACGCAGTATTTT. Translated, it gives CASSLGGTSGYTDTQYF.

The chain links TRBV9 to TRBJ1-1; D gene uncertain. CDR3 size: 14 residues. V lost 4 bases, J lost 4 bases, and 14 bases lay in between. Germline-derived CDR1 and CDR2 are SGDLS and YYNGEE. CDR3 sequence: CASSPRVMGTEAFF. CDR3 DNA: TGTGCCAGCAGCCCACGGGTGATGGGCACTGAAGCTTTCTTT.

The rearrangement joins TRBV27 to TRBJ1-6, with a tentative D call TRBD1 (6 bases). Deletions cut 5 bases from V and 7 bases from J, with 15 bases between. Germline assignment: CDR1 MNHEY and CDR2 SMNVEV (reference sequence). The CDR3 has 15 amino acids. For the CDR3, the DNA is TGTGCCAGCAGTACTCCGGGACAAACAAATTCACCCCTCCACTTT. It yields the protein CASSTPGQTNSPLHF.

This chain joins TRBV28 and TRBJ1-3; TRBD1 aligns across 7 bases. The CDR3 consists of 16 residues. The ends lost 3 bases at V and 0 bases at J; junction bases unmatched: 5. CDR1 and CDR2 (germline): MDHEN, SYDVKM. The CDR3: CASSLAGGFSGNTIYF. CDR3 coding DNA: TGTGCCAGCAGTTTGGCAGGGGGGTTCTCTGGAAACACCATATATTTT.